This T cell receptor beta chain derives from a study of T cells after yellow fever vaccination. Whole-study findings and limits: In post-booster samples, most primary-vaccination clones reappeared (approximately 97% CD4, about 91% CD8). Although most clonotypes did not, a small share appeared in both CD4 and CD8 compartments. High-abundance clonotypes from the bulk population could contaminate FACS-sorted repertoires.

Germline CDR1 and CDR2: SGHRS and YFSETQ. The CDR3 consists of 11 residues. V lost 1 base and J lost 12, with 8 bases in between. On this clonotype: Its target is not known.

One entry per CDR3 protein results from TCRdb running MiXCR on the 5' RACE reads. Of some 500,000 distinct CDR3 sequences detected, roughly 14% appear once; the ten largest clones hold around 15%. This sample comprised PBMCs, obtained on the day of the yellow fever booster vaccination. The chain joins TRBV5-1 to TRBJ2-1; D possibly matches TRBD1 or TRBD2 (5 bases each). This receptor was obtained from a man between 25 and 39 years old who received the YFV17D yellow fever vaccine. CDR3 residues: CASSLHGGQFF. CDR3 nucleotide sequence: TGCGCCAGCAGCTTGCATGGGGGGCAGTTCTTC.